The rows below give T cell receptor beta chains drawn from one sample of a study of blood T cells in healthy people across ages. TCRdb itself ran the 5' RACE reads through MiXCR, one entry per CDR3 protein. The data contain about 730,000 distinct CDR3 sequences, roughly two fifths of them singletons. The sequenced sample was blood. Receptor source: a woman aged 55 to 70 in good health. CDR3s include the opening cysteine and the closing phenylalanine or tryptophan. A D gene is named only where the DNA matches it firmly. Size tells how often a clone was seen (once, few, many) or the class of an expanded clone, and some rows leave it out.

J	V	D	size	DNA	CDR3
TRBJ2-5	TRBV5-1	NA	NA	TGCGCCAGCAAACAAGCCGGGTCCTCAGAGACCCAGTACTTC	CASKQAGSSETQYF
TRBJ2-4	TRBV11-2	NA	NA	TGTGCCAGCAGCTTAGAAAGAGGGAGCCAGTACTTC	CASSLERGSQYF
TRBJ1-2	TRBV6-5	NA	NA	TGTGCCAGCAGTTATTGGGGCGGTGGCTACACCTTC	CASSYWGGGYTF
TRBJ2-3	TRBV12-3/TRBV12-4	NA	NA	TGTGCCAGCAGTCTAACAGCTGATATGCAGTATTTT	CASSLTADMQYF
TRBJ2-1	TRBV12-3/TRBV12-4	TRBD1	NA	TGTGCCAGCAGTTTGAGGACAGGGTGGCAGACCCAGTTCTTC	CASSLRTGWQTQFF
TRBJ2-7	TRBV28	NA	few	TGTGCCAGCAGTCTCCCTGGGGCCTACGAGCAGTACTTC	CASSLPGAYEQYF
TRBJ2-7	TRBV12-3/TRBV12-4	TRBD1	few	TGTGCCAGCAGTATCGACAGGGGCTCCGAGCAGTACTTC	CASSIDRGSEQYF
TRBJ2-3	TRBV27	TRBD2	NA	TGTGCCAGCAGTTTAATGGCGGGACTAGCGGGAGGCCTCACAGATACACAGTATTTT	CASSLMAGLAGGLTDTQYF
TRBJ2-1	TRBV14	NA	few	TGTGCCAGCAGCCATGATGTTCGCGATGAGCAGTTCTTC	CASSHDVRDEQFF
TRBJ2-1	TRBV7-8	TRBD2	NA	TGTGCCAGCAGCTTGGGGACTAGCGGGAACCATGAGCAGTTCTTC	CASSLGTSGNHEQFF
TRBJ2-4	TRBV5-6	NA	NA	TGTGCCAGCAGCTCCCGGGGTGGGTTGAATTCGAACATTCAGTACTTC	CASSSRGGLNSNIQYF